The text below deals with one TCR beta chain. Its antigen is still unknown. Profiled with immunoSEQ multiplex PCR; TCRdb holds only in-frame clones, not every one. This sample has 41,000 or so clones, with 85% to 95% found just once. This specimen belongs to a study of graft-versus-host responses after intestinal transplantation. For the study at large: Isolated intestinal, liver-intestinal, or multivisceral transplants were what recipients had. Study findings and constraints: Allografts of one patient group, those with graft-donor T cell macrochimerism, had high graft-versus-host to host-versus-graft clonal ratios. Recipient-marrow GvH clones were detected, some having first appeared in ileum or blood.

Germline V gene lookup returns CDR1 LNHDA and CDR2 SQIVND (reference sequence). The CDR3 totals 20 residues. The V segment lost 7 bases and the J segment 7 bases; nucleotides outside the gene matches: 30. The starting material was unstimulated CD8+ T cells sorted from spleen or lymph node cells, obtained before transplant. The rearrangement joins TRBV19 to TRBJ1-1; 7 nucleotides line up with TRBD1. The TCR comes from a human donor who was the organ donor for an intestinal transplant. CDR3 amino acids: CASTAPEAVTLWGQPLEAFF. The CDR3 DNA is TGTGCCAGTACAGCCCCAGAAGCTGTAACATTGTGGGGACAGCCACTTGAAGCTTTCTTT.